This is a list of T cell receptor beta chains from one sample in a study of blood T cell repertoires in COVID-19. Profiling relied on immunoSEQ multiplex PCR, and the TCRdb table lists in-frame clones only, not all of them. The sample holds hundreds of thousands of clones, about nine tenths seen once. The sequenced sample was PBMCs or T cells enriched from blood (not recorded which). These receptors were collected from a woman in her twenties or thirties with acute COVID-19. The CDR3 runs from the conserved cysteine through the conserved F or W. D genes are given only for firm matches.

d_call	v_call	j_call	cdr3_aa	cdr3_nt
TRBD2	TRBV12-5	TRBJ2-3	CASGGRASGIVDTQYF	TGTGCTAGTGGGGGTCGGGCTAGCGGGATTGTAGATACGCAGTATTTT
TRBD1	TRBV27	TRBJ2-7	CASKVGQGAYEQYF	TGTGCCAGCAAGGTTGGACAGGGGGCTTACGAGCAGTACTTC
TRBD1	TRBV2	TRBJ2-5	CASSVGDRTQETQYF	TGTGCCAGCAGTGTAGGGGACAGGACCCAAGAGACCCAGTACTTC
TRBD2	TRBV27	TRBJ2-1	CASNSGRVNEQFF	TGTGCCTCTAACAGCGGGAGAGTCAATGAGCAGTTCTTC
-	TRBV7-8	TRBJ1-6	CASSLPTGLHNSPLHF	TGTGCCAGCAGCTTACCTACAGGGTTACATAATTCACCCCTCCACTTT
TRBD1	TRBV5-1	TRBJ1-1	CASSMTGGGSNTEAFF	TGCGCCAGCAGCATGACAGGGGGCGGGTCGAACACTGAAGCTTTCTTT
-	TRBV6-6	TRBJ2-1	CASCQRGPLDRIFYNEQFF	TGTGCCAGCTGTCAACGGGGACCGTTAGACAGGATTTTCTACAATGAGCAGTTCTTC
TRBD1	TRBV29-1	TRBJ1-5	CSVSEGASQPQHF	TGCAGCGTTTCGGAGGGGGCAAGCCAGCCCCAGCATTTT
-	TRBV6-2/TRBV6-3	TRBJ1-1	CASSPGFRGVNTEAFF	TGTGCCAGCAGTCCCGGTTTTCGGGGGGTGAACACTGAAGCTTTCTTT
-	TRBV5-1	TRBJ2-2	CASSWTANTGELFF	TGCGCCAGCAGCTGGACAGCGAACACCGGGGAGCTGTTTTTT
-	TRBV28	TRBJ1-1	CASSLITGFLAFF	TGTGCCAGCAGTCTAATAACAGGGTTCCTGGCTTTCTTT
TRBD1	TRBV18	TRBJ2-2	CASSPRDRAPGELFF	TGTGCCAGCTCACCCCGGGACAGGGCGCCCGGGGAGCTGTTTTTT
-	TRBV28	TRBJ2-7	CASSTGSSEQYF	TGTGCCAGCAGCACAGGGAGTAGCGAGCAGTACTTC
TRBD2	TRBV29-1	TRBJ2-3	CSVPGRGGTDTQYF	TGCAGCGTCCCGGGGCGGGGGGGCACAGATACGCAGTATTTT
TRBD1	TRBV4-1	TRBJ2-2	CASSYRTGGRNTGELFF	TGCGCCAGCAGCTATCGAACAGGGGGTCGAAACACCGGGGAGCTGTTTTTT
TRBD2	TRBV10-1	TRBJ2-3	CASSNPPGLAGDSDTQYF	TGCGCCAGCAGTAACCCCCCGGGACTAGCGGGGGATTCAGATACGCAGTATTTT
-	TRBV29-1	TRBJ2-3	CSVNPKESTDTQYF	TGCAGCGTTAACCCCAAAGAGAGCACAGATACGCAGTATTTT
TRBD1	TRBV18	TRBJ2-3	CASSPDRGTDTQYF	TGTGCCAGCTCACCCGACAGGGGCACAGATACGCAGTATTTT
-	TRBV5-1	TRBJ2-3	CASSFGHRASTDTQYF	TGCGCCAGCAGCTTCGGGCACAGGGCCTCCACAGATACGCAGTATTTT